This TCR beta chain was sequenced during a study of T cell changes during pregnancy in multiple sclerosis. Sequencing was performed with immunoSEQ multiplex PCR; in TCRdb, only in-frame clones are kept and a portion is missing. The sample yields 20,000 to 25,000 clones, around four fifths seen once. Germline V gene lookup returns CDR1 LNHNV and CDR2 YYDKDF (reference sequence). Trimming took off 4 bases at V and 2 bases at J, with 8 bases between the two ends. The CDR3 extends over 13 amino acids. The specimen was CD8+ T cells from peripheral blood mononuclear cells, collected in the first trimester of pregnancy. The chain is built from TRBV15 and TRBJ1-1; D remains ambiguous. The receptor was isolated from a female donor in good health, enrolled as a control in a pregnancy study. Written as DNA, the CDR3 is TGTGCCACCAGCAAGACGGGAAACACTGAAGCTTTCTTT. It encodes CATSKTGNTEAFF.